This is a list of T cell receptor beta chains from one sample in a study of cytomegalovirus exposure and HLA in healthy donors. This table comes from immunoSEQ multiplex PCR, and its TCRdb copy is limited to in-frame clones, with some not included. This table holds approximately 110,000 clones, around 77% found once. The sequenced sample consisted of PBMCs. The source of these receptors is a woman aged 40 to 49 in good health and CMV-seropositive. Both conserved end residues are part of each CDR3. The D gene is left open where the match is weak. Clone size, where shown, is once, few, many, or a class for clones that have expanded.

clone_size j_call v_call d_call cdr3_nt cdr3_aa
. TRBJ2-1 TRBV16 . TGTGCCAGCAGCCGGAACAGAGACAATGAGCAGTTCTTC CASSRNRDNEQFF
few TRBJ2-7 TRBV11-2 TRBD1 TGTGCCAGCAGCTACCCGGACAGGGGCTACTACGAGCAGTACTTC CASSYPDRGYYEQYF
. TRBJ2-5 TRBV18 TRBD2 TGTGCCAGCTCACCTCTGACTAGCGGGTTGCAAGAGACCCAGTACTTC CASSPLTSGLQETQYF
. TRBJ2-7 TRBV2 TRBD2 TGTGCCAGCAAGTGGACTAGCGGCGCCTACGAGCAGTACTTC CASKWTSGAYEQYF
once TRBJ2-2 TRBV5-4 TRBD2 TGTGCCAGCAGCTTGAGACCTAGCGGAGTCAGTCGCGGGGAGCTGTTTTTT CASSLRPSGVSRGELFF
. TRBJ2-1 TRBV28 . TGTGCCAGCAGTTTGCTAGTAATTCATGAGCAGTTCTTC CASSLLVIHEQFF
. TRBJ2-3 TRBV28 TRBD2 TGTGCCAGCGGTTTCAGCGGGAGTAGGGATACGCAGTATTTT CASGFSGSRDTQYF
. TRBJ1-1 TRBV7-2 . TGTGCCAGCAGCTTAGAGTGGCCTTATGAAGCTTTCTTT CASSLEWPYEAFF
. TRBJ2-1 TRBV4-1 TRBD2 TGCGCCAGCAGCCAAGCAGGGACTAGCGGGAGGCATGAGCAGTTCTTC CASSQAGTSGRHEQFF
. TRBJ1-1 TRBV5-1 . TGCGCCAGCAGCCTAGACTCACGGAACACTGAAGCTTTCTTT CASSLDSRNTEAFF
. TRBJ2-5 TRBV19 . TGTGCCAGTAGTTGGGGCGAGCAAGAGACCCAGTACTTC CASSWGEQETQYF
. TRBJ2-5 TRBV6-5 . TGTGCCAGCGGAGGGCCGGGAGAGACCCAGTACTTC CASGGPGETQYF
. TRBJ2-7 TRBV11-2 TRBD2 TGTGCCAGCAGCCCCCGGTTGTGGAGCGGGAGGCGGGACGAGCAGTACTTC CASSPRLWSGRRDEQYF
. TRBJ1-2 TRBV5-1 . TGCGCCAGCTACAATCCGGGGATGGAGTATGGCTACACCTTC CASYNPGMEYGYTF
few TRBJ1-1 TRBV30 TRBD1 TGTGCCTGGAGTCGGGACAGGGTGAACACTGAAGCTTTCTTT CAWSRDRVNTEAFF
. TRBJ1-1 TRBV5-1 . TGCGCCAGCAGCTTGTTTGTTAGGAACACTGAAGCTTTCTTT CASSLFVRNTEAFF
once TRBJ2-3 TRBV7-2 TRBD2 TGTGCCAGCAGCTCCGCCGGGACTAGCCATCAGGATACGCAGTATTTT CASSSAGTSHQDTQYF
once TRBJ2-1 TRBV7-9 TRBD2 TGTGCCAGCAGCTTATTAACTAGCGGGAGCCCCTACAATGAGCAGTTCTTC CASSLLTSGSPYNEQFF
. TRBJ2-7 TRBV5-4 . TGTGCCAGCAGCTTGTTCGGGTCCGGGGCCTACGAGCAGTACTTC CASSLFGSGAYEQYF
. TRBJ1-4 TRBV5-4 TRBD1 TGTGCCAGCAGCTTCGATGGCAGGGGGTCGAAAAATGAAAAACTGTTTTTT CASSFDGRGSKNEKLFF
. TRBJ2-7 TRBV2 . TGTGCCACCACACGGGACTACGAGCAGTACTTC CATTRDYEQYF
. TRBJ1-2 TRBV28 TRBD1 TGTGCCAGCAGACCTTTGGACAGGGGGTACTATGGCTACACCTTC CASRPLDRGYYGYTF
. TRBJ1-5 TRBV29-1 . TGCAGCGTTGGGGGGGGAGCGGGTCAGCCCCAGCATTTT CSVGGGAGQPQHF
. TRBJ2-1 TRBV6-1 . TGTGCCAGCAGTGAACTAATCAGGGGAAAAGGTGAGCAGTTCTTC CASSELIRGKGEQFF
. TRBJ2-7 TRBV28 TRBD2 TGTGCCAGCAGTTCGGTTACGACTAGCGGGGTTGCCTACGAGCAGTACTTC CASSSVTTSGVAYEQYF
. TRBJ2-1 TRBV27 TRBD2 TGTGCCAGCAGCCAATCGGGACTAGCGGGAGCTTATGAGCAGTTCTTC CASSQSGLAGAYEQFF
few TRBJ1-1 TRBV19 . TGTGCCAGTAGTATTGACGGGTACACTGAAGCTTTCTTT CASSIDGYTEAFF
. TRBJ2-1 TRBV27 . TGTGCCAGCAGTCCCTGGACAGTTTACAATGAGCAGTTCTTC CASSPWTVYNEQFF
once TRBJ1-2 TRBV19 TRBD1 TGTGCCAGTAGCCCGACAGGGAATAACTATGGCTACACCTTC CASSPTGNNYGYTF
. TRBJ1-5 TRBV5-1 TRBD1 TGCGCCAGTACGGGACAGGGGGCGGGTCAGCCCCAGCATTTT CASTGQGAGQPQHF
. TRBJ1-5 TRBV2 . TGTGCCAGCAGTGAATTGGGGGCCTTGCAGCCCCAGCATTTT CASSELGALQPQHF
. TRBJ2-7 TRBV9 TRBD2 TGTGCCAGCAGCGTAGGAGCTAGCGGCTACGAGCAGTACTTC CASSVGASGYEQYF
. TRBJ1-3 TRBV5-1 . TGCGCCAGCAGCCCAGCTGGGCCTGGAAACACCATATATTTT CASSPAGPGNTIYF
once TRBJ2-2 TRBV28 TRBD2 TGTGCCAGCAGTATGACTAGCGGGAGGGCAACCGGGGAGCTGTTTTTT CASSMTSGRATGELFF
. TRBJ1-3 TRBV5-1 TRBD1 TGCGCCAGCAGACTAACAGGGGTTGCCGGAAACACCATATATTTT CASRLTGVAGNTIYF
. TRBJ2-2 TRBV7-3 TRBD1 TGTGCCAGCAGCTTCGGGACAGGGGTCGGCGGGGAGCTGTTTTTT CASSFGTGVGGELFF
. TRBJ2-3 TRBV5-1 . TGCGCCAGCAGCTCGTCAGGACGTAGCGAGGATACGCAGTATTTT CASSSSGRSEDTQYF
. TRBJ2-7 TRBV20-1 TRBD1 TGCAGTGCTAGGACAGGGTTCGAGCAGTACTTC CSARTGFEQYF
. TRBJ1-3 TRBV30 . TGTGCCTGGACTCAGGGCTCTGGAAACACCATATATTTT CAWTQGSGNTIYF
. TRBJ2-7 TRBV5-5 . TGTGCCAGCAGCTCCCAGGCGGGATACGAGCAGTACTTC CASSSQAGYEQYF
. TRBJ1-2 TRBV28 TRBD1 TGTGCCAGCACCTTCGACAGGGTCTATGGCTACACCTTC CASTFDRVYGYTF
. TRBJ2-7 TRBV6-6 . TGTGCCAGCAGAAAACCCACCGGCTACGAGCAGTACTTC CASRKPTGYEQYF
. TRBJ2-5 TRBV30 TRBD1 TGTGCCTGGAGAGAGGTGCCGGGACAGGGGGTAGAGTGGACCCAGTACTTC CAWREVPGQGVEWTQYF
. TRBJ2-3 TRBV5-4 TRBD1 TGTGCCAGCAGCTTGGAGGGACAGGGGGTAGGGGCAGATACGCAGTATTTT CASSLEGQGVGADTQYF
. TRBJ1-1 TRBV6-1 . TGTGCCAGCAGTGAGGTCGGGTCGGGGAACACTGAAGCTTTCTTT CASSEVGSGNTEAFF
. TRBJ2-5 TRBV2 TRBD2 TGTGCCAGCAGGTCACGAGGGGGACTAGCGGATTTGGAAGAGACCCAGTACTTC CASRSRGGLADLEETQYF
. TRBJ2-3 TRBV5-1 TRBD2 TGCGCCAGCAGCTTGACTAGCGGGAGACGCACAGATACGCAGTATTTT CASSLTSGRRTDTQYF
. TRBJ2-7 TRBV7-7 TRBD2 TGTGCTAGCAGTTCCCGGGCGGGAGGACAGCAGTACTTC CASSSRAGGQQYF
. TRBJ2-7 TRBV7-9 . TGTGCCAGCAGCTTGGGCGGGATCGGGTACGAGCAGTACTTC CASSLGGIGYEQYF
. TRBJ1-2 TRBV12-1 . TGTGCCAGCAGCTTCCCGGGACAGGGTGGCTATGGCTACACCTTC CASSFPGQGGYGYTF
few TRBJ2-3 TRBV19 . TGTGCCAGTAATGACCGAGGAGATACGCAGTATTTT CASNDRGDTQYF
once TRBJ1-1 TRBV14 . TGTGCCAGCAGCCTGGGGGGTCCGAACACTGAAGCTTTCTTT CASSLGGPNTEAFF
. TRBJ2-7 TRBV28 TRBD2 TGTGCCAGCAGTTGGGGGGGGGTGGACGAGCAGTACTTC CASSWGGVDEQYF
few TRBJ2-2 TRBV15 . TGTGCCACCAGCAGAGAAATACTCGGGGAGCTGTTTTTT CATSREILGELFF